This T cell receptor (beta chain) comes out of a study of blood T cell repertoires in COVID-19. Study-level information: From T cells, B-cell-depleted T cells, or PBMCs came the material, which was cDNA or gDNA.

The method was immunoSEQ multiplex PCR; TCRdb's version includes in-frame clones alone and lacks a portion of them. This table has around 130,000 clones, 70% to 80% appearing once. The CDR3 has 15 residues. Trimming removed 4 bases from V and 0 bases from J, with 8 bases in between. Germline V CDR1 and CDR2: SGHRS, YFSETQ. Material: peripheral blood. This clonotype was obtained from a human donor in a cohort sampled during active COVID-19. The rearrangement links TRBV5-1 to TRBJ2-6; D is perhaps TRBD2 (6 bases). DNA of the CDR3: TGCGCCAGCAGCGGGACTGTCTCTGGGGCCAACGTCCTGACTTTC. This gives the protein CASSGTVSGANVLTF. Full variable domain (remainder filled in from reference TRBV5-1 and TRBJ2-6): KAGVTQTPRYLIKTRGQQVTLSCSPISGHRSVSWYQQTPGQGLQFLFEYFSETQRNKGNFPGRFSGRQFSNSRSEMNVSTLELGDSALYLCASSGTVSGANVLTFGAGSRLTVL.